This T cell receptor (beta chain) was captured in a study of identical twins. CDR3 length equals 14 residues. The ends lost 7 bases at V and 8 bases at J; junction bases unmatched: 9. Germline loops: CDR1 SGHRS, CDR2 YFSETQ. To note about this clonotype: The antigen is undetermined.

Points from the study as a whole: Possibly, invariant MAIT and iNKT cells partly confounded zero-insertion analyses. Memory repertoires lacked the insertion deficit that abundant cord blood beta clonotypes showed. Excess twin sharing in beta out-of-frame sequences was weaker.

The cDNA had a unique molecular identifier and a template-switch universal primer site. Via MiXCR, TCRdb re-called the 5' RACE reads, giving one row per CDR3 protein. The sample has 1,800,000 or so distinct CDR3 sequences; roughly a third are singletons. This sequence joins TRBV5-1 and TRBJ2-1; 10 bases are shared with TRBD2. This TCR derives from a newborn girl in good health. The specimen sequenced was cord blood. The CDR3: CASAKGLAIYEQFF. Here the CDR3 DNA reads TGCGCCAGCGCCAAGGGACTAGCGATATATGAGCAGTTCTTC.